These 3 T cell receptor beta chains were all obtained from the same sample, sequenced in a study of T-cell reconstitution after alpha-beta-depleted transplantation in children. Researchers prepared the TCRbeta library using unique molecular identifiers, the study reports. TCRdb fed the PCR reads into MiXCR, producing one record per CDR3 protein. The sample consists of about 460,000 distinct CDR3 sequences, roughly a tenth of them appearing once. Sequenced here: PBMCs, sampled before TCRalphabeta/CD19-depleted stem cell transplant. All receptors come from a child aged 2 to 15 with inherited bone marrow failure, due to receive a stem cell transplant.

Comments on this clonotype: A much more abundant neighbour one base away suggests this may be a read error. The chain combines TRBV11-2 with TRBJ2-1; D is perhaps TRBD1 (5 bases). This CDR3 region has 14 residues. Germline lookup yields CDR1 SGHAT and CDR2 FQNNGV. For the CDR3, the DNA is TGTGCCAACAGCTGGGGCGGCCCCAACAATGAGCAGTTCTTC. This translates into CANSWGGPNNEQFF. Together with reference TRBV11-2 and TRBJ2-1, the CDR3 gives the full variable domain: EAGVAQSPRYKIIEKRQSVAFWCNPISGHATLYWYQQILGQGPKLLIQFQNNGVVDDSQLPKDRFSAERLKGVDSTLKIQPAKLEDSAVYLCANSWGGPNNEQFFGPGTRLTVL.

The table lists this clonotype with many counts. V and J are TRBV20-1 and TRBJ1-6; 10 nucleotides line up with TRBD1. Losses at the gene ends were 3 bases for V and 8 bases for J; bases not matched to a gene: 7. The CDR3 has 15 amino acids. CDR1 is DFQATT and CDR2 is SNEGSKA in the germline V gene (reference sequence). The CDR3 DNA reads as TGCAGTGCTAGTGTCCGCGGGACAGGGGATTCACCCCTCCACTTT. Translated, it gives CSASVRGTGDSPLHF.

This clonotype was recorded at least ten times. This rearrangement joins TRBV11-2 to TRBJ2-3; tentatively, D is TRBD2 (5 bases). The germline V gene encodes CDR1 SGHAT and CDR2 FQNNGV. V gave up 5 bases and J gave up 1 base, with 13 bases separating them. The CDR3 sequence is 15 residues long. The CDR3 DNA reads TGTGCCAGCAGCCACCTAGGGAGTCGCACAGATACGCAGTATTTT. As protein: CASSHLGSRTDTQYF.